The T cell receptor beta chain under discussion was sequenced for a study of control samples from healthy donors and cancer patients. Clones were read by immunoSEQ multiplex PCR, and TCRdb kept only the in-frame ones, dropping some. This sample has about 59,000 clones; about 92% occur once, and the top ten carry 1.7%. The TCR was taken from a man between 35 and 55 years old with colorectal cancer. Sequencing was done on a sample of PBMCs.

The CDR3 DNA sequence: TGTGCCAGCCTGGCCCTTGCGGGCGGCTCCTACAATGAGCAGTTCTTC. The encoded protein is CASLALAGGSYNEQFF. The chain employs TRBV6-6 and TRBJ2-1; a possible D gene is TRBD2 (5 bases). The V end was cut by 8 bases, the J end by 0 bases, with 17 bases between. CDR3 length equals 16 residues. Looked up from germline, CDR1 is MNHNY and CDR2 is SVGAGI (reference sequence).